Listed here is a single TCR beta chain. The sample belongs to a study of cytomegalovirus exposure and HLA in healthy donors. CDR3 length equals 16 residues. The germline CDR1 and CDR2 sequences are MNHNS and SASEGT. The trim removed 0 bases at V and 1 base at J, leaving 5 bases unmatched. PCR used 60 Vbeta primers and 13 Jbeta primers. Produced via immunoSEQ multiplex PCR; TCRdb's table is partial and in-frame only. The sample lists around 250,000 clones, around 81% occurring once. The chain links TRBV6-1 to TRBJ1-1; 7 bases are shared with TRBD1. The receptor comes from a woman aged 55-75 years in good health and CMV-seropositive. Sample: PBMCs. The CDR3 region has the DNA TGTGCCAGCAGTGAAGCTCGAGGGACAGCGAACACTGAAGCTTTCTTT. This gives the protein CASSEARGTANTEAFF.